Listed here is a single TCR beta chain. Each CDR3 protein gets one entry in TCRdb, which reprocessed the 5' RACE reads and gives no DNA. The sample has about 300,000 distinct CDR3 sequences. The data originate from a study of monozygotic twins with inflammatory bowel disease. Germline values: CDR1 DFQATT, CDR2 SNEGSKA (reference sequence). This CDR3 contains 15 residues. The sample taken for sequencing was blood. The V call is TRBV20-1, the J call TRBJ2-2; the TCRdb D gene call, TRBD2, has no DNA to confirm it. The TCR originated in a human donor with ulcerative colitis or Crohn's disease, or a healthy co-twin of an affected twin (not recorded which). The CDR3: CSASVGGPNTGELFF.